A single sample gave rise to the 27 T cell receptor beta chains below, sequenced in a study of blood T cells in healthy people across ages. With a J-beta primer mix and a sample-barcoded 5' primer, a second PCR ran roughly 6 to 11 cycles. TCRdb reprocessed the 5' RACE reads via MiXCR and lists one record per CDR3 protein. Counted here are 800,000 or so distinct CDR3 sequences, about half occurring once; the ten biggest clones make up 15% to 20%. The specimen was blood. The receptors were gathered from a man older than 75 in good health.

The chain carries TRBV6-5 and TRBJ2-1; TRBD2 is a possible D gene (7 bases). CDR3 size: 14 residues. Trimming cost V 0 bases and J 8 bases, with 11 bases left between them. CDR1 is MNHEY and CDR2 is SVGAGI in the germline V gene. The CDR3 bases are TGTGCCAGCAGTTACTCTGCGGGGGCCCATGAGCAGTTCTTC. Protein: CASSYSAGAHEQFF.

The rearrangement uses TRBV5-1 and TRBJ2-1; perhaps TRBD1 as D (5 bases). The CDR3 runs to 14 residues. Between the trimmed V and J ends, which lost 4 bases and 0 bases, there was a span of 8 bases. Per germline, CDR1 SGHRS and CDR2 YFSETQ. The CDR3 spells CASSPDNSYNEQFF. The CDR3 DNA is TGCGCCAGCAGCCCGGACAACTCCTACAATGAGCAGTTCTTC.

The chain links TRBV29-1 to TRBJ2-5; D gene unclear. The CDR3 is made up of 12 amino acids. V was clipped by 4 bases and J by 5 bases, with 11 bases between them. CDR1 is SQVTM, CDR2 ANQGSEA, per germline. The CDR3 here is CSVGSAWETQYF. The CDR3 DNA sequence: TGCAGCGTTGGGTCGGCTTGGGAGACCCAGTACTTC. The full variable domain, with the rest looked up from reference TRBV29-1 and TRBJ2-5, is SAVISQKPSRDICQRGTSLTIQCQVDSQVTMMFWYRQQPGQSLTLIATANQGSEATYESGFVIDKFPISRPNLTFSTLTVSNMSPEDSSIYLCSVGSAWETQYFGPGTRLLVL.

The genes are TRBV5-1 and TRBJ2-6, with D possibly being TRBD2 (7 bases). The CDR3 sequence is 16 residues long. Trimming removed 7 bases at V and 0 bases at J, with 14 bases between. CDR1 and CDR2 from the germline V gene are SGHRS and YFSETQ. DNA of the CDR3: TGCGCCAGCGGGGGGGCAGGTCTCTCTGGGGCCAACGTCCTGACTTTC. This translates into CASGGAGLSGANVLTF.

The chain recombines TRBV5-1 with TRBJ2-1; 10 nucleotides align to TRBD2. This CDR3 has 14 residues. Trimming took 1 base from V and 12 from J; bases not matched to a gene: 7. Germline V gene data show CDR1 as SGHRS and CDR2 as YFSETQ. The CDR3 region is CASSLTSGDVRQFF. CDR3 coding DNA: TGCGCCAGCAGCTTGACTAGCGGGGATGTACGGCAGTTCTTC.

This clonotype was seen many times. The genes are TRBV3-1 and TRBJ2-1, with a weak D call TRBD2 (5 bases). Germline V gene lookup returns CDR1 LGHDT and CDR2 YNNKEL (reference sequence). The V gene lost 4 bases and the J gene lost 12 bases, with 10 bases spanning the gap. This CDR3 has 11 residues. The CDR3 sequence is CASSRGRGQFF. CDR3 nucleotide sequence: TGTGCCAGCAGCCGCGGACGGGGGCAGTTCTTC.

This clonotype appeared many times. The genes are TRBV5-8 and TRBJ2-1; D possibly matches TRBD1 or TRBD2 (5 bases each). Germline V CDR1 and CDR2: SGHTS, YDEGEE. The CDR3 runs to 12 residues. The ends were cut back, 2 bases at V and 7 bases at J, with 7 bases in the middle. Here the CDR3 DNA reads TGTGCCAGCAGCTTATGGGGGAATGAGCAGTTCTTC. Translation: CASSLWGNEQFF.

This clonotype was picked up many times. V usage is TRBV24-1 and J usage is TRBJ2-5; the match to TRBD2 covers 9 bases. CDR1 is KGHDR, CDR2 SFDVKD, per germline. CDR3 length: 15 amino acids. The V segment lost 4 bases and the J segment 4 bases; nucleotides outside the gene matches: 6. The CDR3 bases are TGTGCCACCAGTGACTTTAGCGGGAGAACAGAGACCCAGTACTTC. It yields the protein CATSDFSGRTETQYF.

Regarding this clonotype: A read error is possible here, since a much larger clone lies one base away. The J gene is TRBJ2-5, the V gene TRBV28, with D hard to call. The DNA matches TRBJ2-7 better at its end, which makes the J call doubtful. Germline-derived CDR1 and CDR2 are MDHEN and SYDVKM. The length of the CDR3 is 11 residues. The CDR3 here is CASPQIYEQYF. The CDR3, as DNA: TGTGCCAGCCCCCAGATCTACGAGCAGTACTTC.

This clonotype was observed a handful of times. The V call is TRBV9, the J call TRBJ1-2; the match to TRBD1 covers 9 bases. This CDR3 spans 13 amino acids. CDR1 is SGDLS, CDR2 YYNGEE, per germline. V lost 2 bases to trimming and J lost 8 bases; unmatched junction nucleotides: 4. CDR3 region: CASSVGQGVGYTF. The CDR3 DNA sequence: TGTGCCAGCAGCGTGGGACAGGGAGTAGGCTACACCTTC.

In DNA form, the CDR3 reads TGCAGTGCTGGGACGGGAGCTAGAGAGACCCAGTACTTC. Translation: CSAGTGARETQYF. The rearrangement joins TRBV20-1 to TRBJ2-5, with D possibly TRBD2 on 6 matching bases. Germline assignment: CDR1 DFQATT and CDR2 SNEGSKA (reference sequence). V gave up 5 bases and J gave up 4 bases, with 14 bases separating them. CDR3 length: 13 residues.

This clonotype turned up a few times. The rearrangement links TRBV24-1 to TRBJ2-1; 7 nucleotides align to TRBD2. The closer fit of TRBJ2-7 to the DNA end suggests the J call may be wrong. CDR1 is KGHDR and CDR2 is SFDVKD in the germline V gene. The CDR3 spans 18 residues. The CDR3 protein is CATSDTASGRISYNEQYF. DNA of the CDR3: TGTGCCACCAGTGATACGGCTAGCGGAAGAATCTCCTACAATGAGCAGTACTTC.

As DNA, the CDR3 is TGCAGTGCCACAGCAAGAGAGACCCAGTACTTC. Translated, it gives CSATARETQYF. The genes are TRBV20-1 and TRBJ2-4; D is ambiguous. The J call may be in error: the DNA end matches TRBJ2-5 better. Germline loops: CDR1 DFQATT, CDR2 SNEGSKA (reference sequence). The CDR3 extends over 11 amino acids.

The chain has TRBV4-3 and TRBJ2-1, with D unresolved. Germline V lookup: CDR1 LGHNA, CDR2 YSLEER. This CDR3 is 14 amino acids long. The V and J ends lost 0 bases and 8 bases respectively, with 11 bases between them. In DNA form, the CDR3 reads TGCGCCAGCAGCCAAGATACGAGCATCCATGAGCAGTTCTTC. This codes for CASSQDTSIHEQFF.

The chain uses TRBV5-5 and TRBJ2-2, with TRBD1 matching 7 bases. The CDR3 extends over 14 amino acids. From germline, CDR1 is SGHKS and CDR2 YYEKEE (reference sequence). Unmatched junction bases numbered 4, after V lost 4 bases and J lost 4 bases. CDR3 residues: CASSATGLTGELFF. Written as DNA, the CDR3 is TGTGCCAGCAGCGCGACAGGGCTCACCGGGGAGCTGTTTTTT.

This chain uses TRBV12-3 or TRBV12-4 with TRBJ2-1, with D possibly being TRBD1 or TRBD2 (5 bases each). The CDR3 sequence is 15 residues long. With 6 bases removed from V and 8 bases from J, the gap between germline ends came to 20 bases. The CDR3 coding sequence is TGTGCCAGCAGGGACCGGGACCCCCAACTGGATGAGCAGTTCTTC. Translation gives CASRDRDPQLDEQFF.

The chain carries TRBV5-1 and TRBJ2-1; 9 bases are a match to TRBD1. CDR3 length equals 15 residues. CDR1 SGHRS and CDR2 YFSETQ come from the germline V gene. Unmatched junction bases numbered 8, after V lost 3 bases and J lost 7 bases. DNA of the CDR3: TGCGCCAGCAGCTCGGACAGGGGTGGGGGAAATGAGCAGTTCTTC. It yields the protein CASSSDRGGGNEQFF.

This clonotype was seen ten or more times. This chain connects TRBV24-1 to TRBJ2-3; 9 bases map to TRBD2. CDR3 length: 13 amino acids. The V and J ends lost 9 bases and 1 base, in that order; junction bases with no gene match: 1. Germline V lookup: CDR1 KGHDR, CDR2 SFDVKD. The CDR3, as DNA: TGTGCCACCCGGACTAGCGGCACAGATACGCAGTATTTT. It codes for CATRTSGTDTQYF.

This clonotype was found many times. The chain has TRBV29-1 and TRBJ2-7; D could derive from TRBD1 or TRBD2 (5 bases each). CDR3 length equals 12 residues. The germline V gene encodes CDR1 SQVTM and CDR2 ANQGSEA. Trimming shortened V by 3 bases and J by 6 bases, and 12 bases separated the two germline ends. The CDR3 DNA is TGCAGCGTTGATGGGGAAGGGACCGAGCAGTACTTC. This encodes CSVDGEGTEQYF.

This sequence joins TRBV7-9 and TRBJ2-1, with 13 bases identical to TRBD2. Trimming at V came to 5 bases and at J to 5 bases, leaving 9 bases not matched to a gene. CDR3 size: 17 residues. The germline CDR1 and CDR2 sequences are SEHNR and FQNEAQ (reference sequence). The CDR3 is CASSPRRLAGGHNEQFF. The CDR3 bases are TGTGCCAGCAGCCCCCGACGACTAGCGGGAGGCCACAATGAGCAGTTCTTC.

This chain joins TRBV20-1 and TRBJ2-7, with D possibly being TRBD1 (8 bases). The V and J ends lost 4 bases and 1 base respectively, with 17 bases between them. The CDR3 totals 15 residues. From germline, CDR1 is DFQATT and CDR2 SNEGSKA (reference sequence). The CDR3 region is CSANPQGGASYEQYF. The CDR3 nucleotides are TGCAGTGCTAACCCACAGGGGGGGGCTTCCTACGAGCAGTACTTC.

This clonotype has at least ten counts. The genes are TRBV7-9 and TRBJ2-3, with TRBD2 matching over 13 bases. J gave up 0 bases and V 5 bases, and 2 bases lay outside the gene matches. This CDR3 contains 16 residues. Germline lookup yields CDR1 SEHNR and CDR2 FQNEAQ (reference sequence). CDR3 loop: CASSRTSGRSTDTQYF. The DNA of the CDR3 is TGTGCCAGCAGCCGGACTAGCGGGAGAAGCACAGATACGCAGTATTTT.

The chain joins TRBV28 to TRBJ2-4; D gene unclear. The germline V gene encodes CDR1 MDHEN and CDR2 SYDVKM. CDR3 size: 13 residues. The V end was cut by 8 bases, the J end by 0 bases, with 8 bases between. DNA of the CDR3: TGTGCCAGCGCCTCACTAGCCAAAAACATTCAGTACTTC. Translation: CASASLAKNIQYF.

V and J are TRBV10-2 and TRBJ2-3, with 16 bases fitting TRBD2. CDR1 and CDR2 (germline): WSHSY, SAAADI. This CDR3 comprises 16 residues. The trim removed 7 bases at V and 4 bases at J, leaving 5 bases unmatched. CDR3 nucleotides: TGCGCCAGCACCCCCGGGACTAGCGGGAGGGCAGATACGCAGTATTTT. Protein product: CASTPGTSGRADTQYF.

The V and J genes are TRBV5-6 and TRBJ1-4, with 7 bases that match TRBD1. V lost 4 bases to trimming and J lost 3 bases; unmatched junction nucleotides: 9. This CDR3 is built from 16 residues. CDR1 and CDR2 from the germline V gene are SGHDT and YYEEEE. The CDR3 DNA follows: TGTGCCAGCAGCCGGGCCCCGGGACAGTCTAATGAAAAACTGTTTTTT. Protein sequence: CASSRAPGQSNEKLFF.

This rearrangement joins TRBV12-3 or TRBV12-4 to TRBJ2-7, with D perhaps TRBD1 or TRBD2 (6 bases each). The length of the CDR3 is 15 residues. V lost 5 bases and J lost 2, with 16 bases in between. DNA for the CDR3: TGTGCCAGCAGTCCCGGAGGGGGGAATGCCTACGAGCAGTACTTC. Protein sequence: CASSPGGGNAYEQYF.

The table lists this clonotype with a few counts. This sequence joins TRBV7-6 and TRBJ1-2; 7 bases are shared with TRBD1. J lost 8 bases, V lost 5 bases, and 8 bases had no gene match. Looked up from germline, CDR1 is SGHVS and CDR2 is FNYEAQ. CDR3 length: 13 amino acids. As DNA, the CDR3 is TGTGCCAGCAGCGCAGGGGGGGTCGACGGCTACACCTTC. This codes for CASSAGGVDGYTF.